The entry below describes one T cell receptor (beta chain). The antigen it recognizes is unknown. No clone much larger than this one lies a single base away; base qualities are absent. The data were taken from a study of response to subunit inactivated influenza vaccine (dated by TCRdb to the late 2010s). Context from the whole study: Deep quantitative T cell receptor repertoire profiling was used in the study to track responses to a trivalent subunit inactivated influenza vaccine.

Library preparation employed RT-PCR. Sequencing took place on an Illumina HiSeq 2500. TCRdb reprocessed the public reads (quality trimming at Q25 with fastp, clone calling with MiXCR) and kept in-frame beta chains. Under each unique CDR3 protein, matching rows form one entry showing the most common genes and DNA. This sample is represented by about 650,000 distinct CDR3 sequences; less than 20% of them were singletons. The top ten hold roughly 11% of the sample. What the work shows at the level of the full study, not this receptor alone: According to the authors, only a limited number of new T cells may be recruited by each seasonal influenza vaccination.

V is reduced by 8 bases and J by 4 bases, leaving a spacing of 23 bases between them. The CDR3 goes from the cysteine to the phenylalanine over 17 residues. The entry retains the CDR3 DNA only, 51 bases that are in frame from base 1. The starting material was PBMCs from blood, obtained 11 to 12 days after vaccination. The V gene is TRBV12-3 or TRBV12-4 and the J gene is TRBJ2-2; tentative D gene TRBD1, with 6 bases matching. The clonotype was recovered from a man aged 50 or older who received an inactivated influenza vaccine. Donor details come from another sample of the same person, matched by shared clones. The DNA reads as follows: TGTGCCAGCGTTGGGGTATGGGGGCAGGGTAGCACCGGGGAGCTGTTTTTT. Its translation is CASVGVWGQGSTGELFF.